This paragraph covers one TCR beta chain sequence. Its cognate antigen is unknown. The data originate from a study of cytomegalovirus exposure and HLA in healthy donors. PCR involved 60 Vbeta and 13 Jbeta primers. Sequencing was performed with immunoSEQ multiplex PCR; in TCRdb, only in-frame clones are kept and a portion is missing. The repertoire holds around 150,000 clones, with about 79% as singletons. Findings and limits, study-wide: A later analysis linked a missense variant in DCLRE1C to the trimming of TCR beta V and J genes.

The germline gives CDR1 LNHDA, CDR2 SQIVND (reference sequence). V was clipped by 1 base and J by 5 bases, with 11 bases between them. CDR3 size: 15 residues. The rearrangement uses TRBV19 and TRBJ2-2; possible D gene TRBD1, 6 bases. The clonotype comes from a woman between 45 and 65 years old in good health and CMV-seropositive. Sequenced: PBMCs. CDR3 sequence reads: CASSIGSQGTGELFF. The CDR3 region has the DNA TGTGCCAGTAGTATAGGAAGTCAGGGGACCGGGGAGCTGTTTTTT.